This record concerns one TCR beta chain sequence. These data are taken from a study of T cell changes during pregnancy in multiple sclerosis. Profiled with immunoSEQ multiplex PCR; TCRdb holds only in-frame clones, not every one. The sample consists of approximately 100,000 clones, around nine tenths of them appearing once. The source was peripheral blood, collected in the second trimester of pregnancy. The receptor was isolated from a female donor with multiple sclerosis, enrolled in a pregnancy study.

The CDR3 here is CASSPAGARTEAFF. The CDR3 DNA sequence: TGCGCCAGCAGCCCGGCGGGGGCGCGTACTGAAGCTTTCTTT. The J gene is TRBJ1-1, the V gene TRBV5-1, with D possibly being TRBD1 (6 bases). The germline V gene encodes CDR1 SGHRS and CDR2 YFSETQ. The CDR3 extends over 14 amino acids. The V end was cut by 4 bases, the J end by 5 bases, with 15 bases between.